The 21 T cell receptor beta chains reported below all come from one sample, sequenced in a study of T cells after yellow fever vaccination. Using its own MiXCR run on the 5' RACE reads, TCRdb lists one record per CDR3 protein. The table includes some 600,000 distinct CDR3 sequences, around 12% detected once. This material consisted of PBMCs, taken on the day of the yellow fever booster vaccination. All receptors derive from a man aged 25 to 40 who received the YFV17D yellow fever vaccine.

This clonotype has just a few counts. The chain couples TRBV7-9 to TRBJ2-1; D is possibly TRBD2 (6 bases). The CDR3 sequence is 15 residues long. V was pared by 5 bases and J by 7 bases, with 18 bases between. Looked up from germline, CDR1 is SEHNR and CDR2 is FQNEAQ (reference sequence). DNA for the CDR3: TGTGCCAGCAGCCCGACGACGGGAGTCTTGAATGAGCAGTTCTTC. It yields the protein CASSPTTGVLNEQFF.

This clonotype turned up a few times. The chain has TRBV5-4 and TRBJ2-2; D gene unclear. V lost 3 bases to trimming and J lost 6 bases, with 9 bases between them. Germline values: CDR1 SGHNT, CDR2 YYREEE (reference sequence). The CDR3 loop spans 13 amino acids. CDR3 residues: CASSSDGPGELFF. DNA for the CDR3: TGTGCCAGCAGCTCAGATGGACCCGGGGAGCTGTTTTTT.

This clonotype has a handful of counts. The chain couples TRBV12-3 or TRBV12-4 to TRBJ2-7; 7 nucleotides line up with TRBD2. The CDR3 is 12 residues long. CDR3 sequence reads: CVYTAGPYEQYF. The CDR3 nucleotides read TGTGTATATACAGCGGGACCCTACGAGCAGTACTTC.

The chain joins TRBV7-9 to TRBJ1-1, with unresolved D. From germline, CDR1 is SEHNR and CDR2 FQNEAQ (reference sequence). The CDR3 is 14 residues long. Between the trimmed V and J ends, which lost 5 bases and 1 base, there was a span of 11 bases. The CDR3 sequence is CASSRQPTNTEAFF. DNA of the CDR3: TGTGCCAGCAGCAGACAACCGACGAACACTGAAGCTTTCTTT.

The sample holds a few counts of this clonotype. This sequence joins TRBV12-3 or TRBV12-4 and TRBJ2-1, with 9 bases matching TRBD2. The CDR3 loop spans 13 amino acids. Losses at the gene ends were 7 bases for V and 10 bases for J; bases not matched to a gene: 8. In nucleotides, the CDR3 is TGTGCCAGCACCCCCCTGCGGGAGGGCGAGCAGTTCTTC. Amino acid sequence: CASTPLREGEQFF.

The V gene is TRBV20-1, the J gene TRBJ2-1; 9 positions match TRBD1. Trimming removed 5 bases from V and 6 bases from J; junction bases left unmatched: 14. Germline lookup yields CDR1 DFQATT and CDR2 SNEGSKA (reference sequence). The CDR3 extends over 16 amino acids. The CDR3 nucleotides read TGCAGTGCTTATCCCTTATTACCGACAGGGGGCAATGAGCAGTTCTTC. Its protein product is CSAYPLLPTGGNEQFF.

This clonotype turned up a few times. The chain couples TRBV10-3 to TRBJ2-5; D is unclear. CDR1 is ENHRY, CDR2 SYGVKD, per germline. The CDR3 has 14 residues. Trimming pared 0 bases from V and 2 bases from J, leaving 7 bases between. CDR3 sequence reads: CAISESASQETQYF. CDR3 in DNA: TGTGCCATCAGTGAGTCTGCCAGTCAAGAGACCCAGTACTTC.

This clonotype was seen more than once but under ten times. The chain uses TRBV5-1 and TRBJ2-5, with D perhaps assigned TRBD1 or TRBD2 (5 bases each). This CDR3 contains 14 residues. The ends were cut back, 7 bases at V and 2 bases at J, with 15 bases in the middle. The V gene's germline CDR1 is SGHRS and CDR2 YFSETQ. The CDR3 loop reads CASGARGEQETQYF. In nucleotides, the CDR3 is TGCGCCAGCGGGGCTCGGGGCGAACAAGAGACCCAGTACTTC. The variable domain in full, completed from reference TRBV5-1 and TRBJ2-5, reads KAGVTQTPRYLIKTRGQQVTLSCSPISGHRSVSWYQQTPGQGLQFLFEYFSETQRNKGNFPGRFSGRQFSNSRSEMNVSTLELGDSALYLCASGARGEQETQYFGPGTRLLVL.

The chain is built from TRBV10-3 and TRBJ1-4; a weak D match, TRBD1 (5 bases). The germline V and J ends were trimmed by 2 bases and 7 bases, with 8 bases remaining between them. This CDR3 contains 13 residues. Germline V gene lookup returns CDR1 ENHRY and CDR2 SYGVKD. CDR3 DNA: TGTGCCATCAGTGAGCGGGGGGGTGAAAAACTGTTTTTT. It yields the protein CAISERGGEKLFF.

The chain's CDR3 is CASSSQDRGPYQPQHF. In DNA, the CDR3 is TGTGCCAGCAGTTCCCAAGACAGGGGTCCTTATCAGCCCCAGCATTTT. J is TRBJ1-5 and V is TRBV27; 8 bases align to TRBD1. This CDR3 has 16 amino acids. From germline, CDR1 is MNHEY and CDR2 SMNVEV (reference sequence). V lost 4 bases, J lost 5 bases, and 10 bases stayed unmatched.

This sequence joins TRBV6-2 or TRBV6-3 and TRBJ2-2; D perhaps matches TRBD2 (6 bases). Germline lookup yields CDR1 MNHEY and CDR2 SVGEGT. Trimming cost V 6 bases and J 6 bases, with 17 bases left between them. This CDR3 region has 15 residues. Here the CDR3 DNA reads TGTGCCAGCAGCCAAGGGCGGGAAAGGTCCGGGGAGCTGTTTTTT. Its translation is CASSQGRERSGELFF.

This clonotype was seen a few times. The chain carries TRBV11-2 and TRBJ2-5, with 10 nucleotides matching TRBD2. This CDR3 contains 19 residues. Unmatched junction bases numbered 18, after V lost 4 bases and J lost 4 bases. The germline CDR1 and CDR2 sequences are SGHAT and FQNNGV. CDR3 nucleotides: TGTGCCAGCAGCTCCCCCCTGGCTAGCGGGAGCCCCGAGGGAGAGACCCAGTACTTC. Its protein product is CASSSPLASGSPEGETQYF.

This clonotype has at least ten counts. The chain uses TRBV3-1 and TRBJ1-6; no clear D gene. This CDR3 has 14 residues. Trimming left V 1 base short and J 6 bases short, with 7 bases between. Germline CDR1 reads LGHDT; CDR2 reads YNNKEL (reference sequence). The CDR3 spells CASSQVPTNSPLHF. The CDR3 region has the DNA TGTGCCAGCAGCCAAGTGCCGACTAATTCACCCCTCCACTTT.

This clonotype was seen more than once but under ten times. The gene calls are TRBV10-3 and TRBJ2-4, with a weak D call TRBD2 (6 bases). Germline values: CDR1 ENHRY, CDR2 SYGVKD. V was trimmed by 6 bases and J by 2 bases, leaving 17 bases between them. The CDR3 covers 16 residues. CDR3 in DNA: TGTGCCATCAGCGGGAGCTCTAGCGTTACCAAAAACATTCAGTACTTC. It is translated as CAISGSSSVTKNIQYF.

The V and J genes are TRBV4-3 and TRBJ2-1; D not resolved. The ends were cut back, 0 bases at V and 10 bases at J, with 13 bases in the middle. CDR1 LGHNA and CDR2 YSLEER come from the germline V gene. The CDR3 is 14 amino acids. CDR3: CASSQDRWVGEQFF. In DNA form, the CDR3 reads TGCGCCAGCAGCCAAGATCGGTGGGTTGGGGAGCAGTTCTTC.

This clonotype occurred many times. The rearrangement uses TRBV6-1 and TRBJ2-2; 7 bases align to TRBD1. The germline CDR1 and CDR2 sequences are MNHNS and SASEGT. The CDR3 has 16 amino acids. V shed 6 bases and J 1 base; nucleotides not matched to a gene: 8. The CDR3 sequence is CASRSTGNVNTGELFF. The CDR3, as DNA: TGTGCCAGCAGATCGACAGGGAACGTGAACACCGGGGAGCTGTTTTTT.

The chain couples TRBV7-6 to TRBJ2-3, with 7 bases that match TRBD2. The CDR3 is made up of 15 amino acids. The germline CDR1 and CDR2 sequences are SGHVS and FNYEAQ. With 5 bases clipped from V and 2 bases from J, the junction kept 7 bases outside the gene matches. The CDR3 DNA reads TGTGCCAGCAGCCCCAGCGGGGCATACACAGATACGCAGTATTTT. Amino acids: CASSPSGAYTDTQYF. Based on the CDR3 plus reference TRBV7-6 and TRBJ2-3, the full variable domain is GAGVSQSPRYKVTKRGQDVALRCDPISGHVSLYWYRQALGQGPEFLTYFNYEAQQDKSGLPNDRFSAERPEGSISTLTIQRTEQRDSAMYRCASSPSGAYTDTQYFGPGTRLTVL.

This clonotype was detected a few times. The chain couples TRBV6-1 to TRBJ1-6; D not certain. CDR1 is MNHNS, CDR2 SASEGT, per germline. Deletions cut 7 bases from V and 7 bases from J, with 14 bases between. The CDR3 has 14 residues. Here the CDR3 reads CASNLRGENSPLHF. The CDR3 DNA follows: TGTGCCAGCAACCTCCGGGGAGAAAATTCACCCCTCCACTTT.

The V gene is TRBV9, the J gene TRBJ2-5, with D perhaps matching TRBD2 (6 bases). The ends were cut back, 4 bases at V and 5 bases at J, with 15 bases in the middle. Germline V gives CDR1 SGDLS, CDR2 YYNGEE. The CDR3 covers 14 residues. CDR3: CASSNNWGGETQYF. Here the CDR3 DNA reads TGTGCCAGCAGCAACAACTGGGGAGGTGAGACCCAGTACTTC.

V usage is TRBV20-1 and J usage is TRBJ2-1; TRBD2 agrees at 13 bases. CDR1 is DFQATT, CDR2 SNEGSKA, per germline (reference sequence). This CDR3 region has 15 residues. The J segment lost 12 bases and the V segment lost 5 bases, leaving 13 bases of the junction unmatched. This CDR3 is CSAPAGTSGILWQFF. For the CDR3, the DNA is TGCAGTGCTCCAGCCGGGACTAGCGGGATCTTGTGGCAGTTCTTC.

This clonotype was found many times. The chain employs TRBV18 and TRBJ2-2; 12 bases are a match to TRBD2. CDR1 and CDR2 from the germline V gene are KGHSH and LQKENI. The junction had 3 bases not matched to a gene; V was cut back by 4 bases and J by 3 bases. The CDR3 totals 16 residues. The chain's CDR3 is CASSLRTSGDTGELFF. In DNA form, the CDR3 reads TGTGCCAGCTCACTACGGACTAGCGGGGACACCGGGGAGCTGTTTTTT.